This entry features one TCR beta chain sequence. This CDR3 is 12 amino acids long. CDR1 MNHEY and CDR2 SMNVEV come from the germline V gene (reference sequence). The V and J ends lost 8 bases and 4 bases, in that order; junction bases with no gene match: 4. This entry is derived from a study of human T cells and chemical hapten exposure. The overall study: Each patient's scalp received weekly diphenylcyclopropenone throughout the approximately 25-week study.

Indicated time point: patch test 2, 6 weeks after DPC sensitization. Treatment indicated: therapeutic diphenylcyclopropenone sensitization with weekly scalp DPC. The template was total RNA from unfractionated whole blood. TCRdb recomputed calls from the RACE reads with MiXCR, one row per CDR3 protein. The sample consists of roughly 94,000 distinct CDR3 sequences, about a tenth of them appearing once. The chain combines TRBV27 with TRBJ2-5; 7 bases agree with TRBD1. The clonotype was recovered from a woman aged 35 to 49 with alopecia areata. Some clones in this sample may be carry-over from other donors' samples. The starting material was whole blood, obtained in connection with sensitization to the hapten diphenylcyclopropenone (DPC). The CDR3 loop is CASGRTGETQYF. CDR3 DNA sequence: TGTGCCAGCGGACGGACAGGAGAGACCCAGTACTTC.